This T cell receptor beta chain was identified during a study of blood T cells in healthy people across ages. Overall study context: In model experiments, template switching was able to capture about one barcoded beta molecule for every two T cells that were present.

Using a J-beta primer mix together with a sample-barcoded 5' primer, a second PCR was run for roughly 6 to 11 cycles. Via MiXCR, TCRdb re-called the 5' RACE reads, giving one row per CDR3 protein. The data show 800,000 to 900,000 distinct CDR3 sequences, with about 62% seen just once and 28% held by the top ten. This clonotype was sampled from a man aged 25 to 40 in good health. The sample taken for sequencing was blood.

DNA of the CDR3: TGTGCCAGCAGCTTTGGCGTACGGAACACTGAAGCTTTCTTT. This codes for CASSFGVRNTEAFF. The genes are TRBV7-6 and TRBJ1-1; D not resolved. The CDR3 runs 14 residues. Trimming cost V 3 bases and J 1 base, with 9 bases left between them. The germline gives CDR1 SGHVS, CDR2 FNYEAQ.